The 7 T cell receptor beta chains below come from one sample, sequenced in a study of cytomegalovirus exposure and HLA in healthy donors. The PCR contained 60 Vbeta and 13 Jbeta primers. Generated by immunoSEQ multiplex PCR, the TCRdb table keeps only in-frame clones and is missing some. Of some 110,000 clones listed, more than 75% are singletons. What was sequenced was PBMCs. The receptors here all came from a man aged 35 to 55 in good health and CMV-seronegative.

The chain joins TRBV6-1 to TRBJ2-3, with D hard to call. The CDR3 runs 16 residues. V shed 0 bases and J shed 3 bases, with 13 bases lying between them. Per the germline V gene, CDR1 is MNHNS and CDR2 is SASEGT. As DNA, the CDR3 is TGTGCCAGCAGTGAAGCCCTACCGCCAGGAACAGATACGCAGTATTTT. Translating gives CASSEALPPGTDTQYF.

The chain couples TRBV13 to TRBJ2-5; 9 bases map to TRBD2. The germline CDR1 and CDR2 sequences are PRHDT and FYEKMQ (reference sequence). The V segment lost 2 bases and the J segment 3 bases; nucleotides outside the gene matches: 7. The length of the CDR3 is 16 residues. DNA for the CDR3: TGTGCCAGCAGCTTAAGAGGTAGCGGGAGCAAAGAGACCCAGTACTTC. It translates to CASSLRGSGSKETQYF. The full variable domain, with the rest looked up from reference TRBV13 and TRBJ2-5, is AAGVIQSPRHLIKEKRETATLKCYPIPRHDTVYWYQQGPGQDPQFLISFYEKMQSDKGSIPDRFSAQQFSDYHSELNMSSLELGDSALYFCASSLRGSGSKETQYFGPGTRLLVL.

The V call is TRBV7-9, the J call TRBJ2-2; D is undetermined. Germline CDR1 is SEHNR and CDR2 is FQNEAQ (reference sequence). There are 16 residues in the CDR3. With 1 base removed from V and 6 bases from J, the gap between germline ends came to 15 bases. The DNA for the CDR3 is TGTGCCAGCAGCTTAGAATCTGGTGGAGTAGCCGGGGAGCTGTTTTTT. Its protein product is CASSLESGGVAGELFF.

This chain links TRBV7-2 with TRBJ1-4; TRBD1 agrees at 7 bases. The CDR3 consists of 15 residues. V lost 5 bases, J lost 8 bases, and 11 bases stayed unmatched. CDR1 SGHTA and CDR2 FQGNSA come from the germline V gene. In DNA, the CDR3 is TGTGCCAGCAGCCGGGAGGGGGCCGGGGGAGAAAAACTGTTTTTT. Residues: CASSREGAGGEKLFF.

This chain uses TRBV6-5 with TRBJ1-4; D unresolved. From germline, CDR1 is MNHEY and CDR2 SVGAGI. With 2 bases removed from V and 0 bases from J, the gap between germline ends came to 10 bases. This CDR3 comprises 16 residues. The CDR3 bases are TGTGCCAGCAGTTACACAGTGTCCGCAACTAATGAAAAACTGTTTTTT. Amino acid sequence: CASSYTVSATNEKLFF.

The chain joins TRBV6-6 to TRBJ2-5; the D is unclear. Matching the DNA end better, TRBJ2-7 makes the J call doubtful. This CDR3 comprises 11 residues. Germline V gene lookup returns CDR1 MNHNY and CDR2 SVGAGI (reference sequence). This chain's CDR3 is CASSSPVEQYF. The CDR3 DNA sequence: TGTGCCAGCAGCTCCCCGGTCGAGCAGTACTTC.

The chain joins TRBV11-2 to TRBJ2-1; TRBD2 matches 11 bases. Unmatched junction bases numbered 11, after V lost 4 bases and J lost 6 bases. There are 17 residues in the CDR3. The germline V gene has CDR1 SGHAT and CDR2 FQNNGV. The CDR3 bases are TGTGCCAGCAGCTCACTGACTAGCGGGATAATTAGCAATGAGCAGTTCTTC. It is translated as CASSSLTSGIISNEQFF.